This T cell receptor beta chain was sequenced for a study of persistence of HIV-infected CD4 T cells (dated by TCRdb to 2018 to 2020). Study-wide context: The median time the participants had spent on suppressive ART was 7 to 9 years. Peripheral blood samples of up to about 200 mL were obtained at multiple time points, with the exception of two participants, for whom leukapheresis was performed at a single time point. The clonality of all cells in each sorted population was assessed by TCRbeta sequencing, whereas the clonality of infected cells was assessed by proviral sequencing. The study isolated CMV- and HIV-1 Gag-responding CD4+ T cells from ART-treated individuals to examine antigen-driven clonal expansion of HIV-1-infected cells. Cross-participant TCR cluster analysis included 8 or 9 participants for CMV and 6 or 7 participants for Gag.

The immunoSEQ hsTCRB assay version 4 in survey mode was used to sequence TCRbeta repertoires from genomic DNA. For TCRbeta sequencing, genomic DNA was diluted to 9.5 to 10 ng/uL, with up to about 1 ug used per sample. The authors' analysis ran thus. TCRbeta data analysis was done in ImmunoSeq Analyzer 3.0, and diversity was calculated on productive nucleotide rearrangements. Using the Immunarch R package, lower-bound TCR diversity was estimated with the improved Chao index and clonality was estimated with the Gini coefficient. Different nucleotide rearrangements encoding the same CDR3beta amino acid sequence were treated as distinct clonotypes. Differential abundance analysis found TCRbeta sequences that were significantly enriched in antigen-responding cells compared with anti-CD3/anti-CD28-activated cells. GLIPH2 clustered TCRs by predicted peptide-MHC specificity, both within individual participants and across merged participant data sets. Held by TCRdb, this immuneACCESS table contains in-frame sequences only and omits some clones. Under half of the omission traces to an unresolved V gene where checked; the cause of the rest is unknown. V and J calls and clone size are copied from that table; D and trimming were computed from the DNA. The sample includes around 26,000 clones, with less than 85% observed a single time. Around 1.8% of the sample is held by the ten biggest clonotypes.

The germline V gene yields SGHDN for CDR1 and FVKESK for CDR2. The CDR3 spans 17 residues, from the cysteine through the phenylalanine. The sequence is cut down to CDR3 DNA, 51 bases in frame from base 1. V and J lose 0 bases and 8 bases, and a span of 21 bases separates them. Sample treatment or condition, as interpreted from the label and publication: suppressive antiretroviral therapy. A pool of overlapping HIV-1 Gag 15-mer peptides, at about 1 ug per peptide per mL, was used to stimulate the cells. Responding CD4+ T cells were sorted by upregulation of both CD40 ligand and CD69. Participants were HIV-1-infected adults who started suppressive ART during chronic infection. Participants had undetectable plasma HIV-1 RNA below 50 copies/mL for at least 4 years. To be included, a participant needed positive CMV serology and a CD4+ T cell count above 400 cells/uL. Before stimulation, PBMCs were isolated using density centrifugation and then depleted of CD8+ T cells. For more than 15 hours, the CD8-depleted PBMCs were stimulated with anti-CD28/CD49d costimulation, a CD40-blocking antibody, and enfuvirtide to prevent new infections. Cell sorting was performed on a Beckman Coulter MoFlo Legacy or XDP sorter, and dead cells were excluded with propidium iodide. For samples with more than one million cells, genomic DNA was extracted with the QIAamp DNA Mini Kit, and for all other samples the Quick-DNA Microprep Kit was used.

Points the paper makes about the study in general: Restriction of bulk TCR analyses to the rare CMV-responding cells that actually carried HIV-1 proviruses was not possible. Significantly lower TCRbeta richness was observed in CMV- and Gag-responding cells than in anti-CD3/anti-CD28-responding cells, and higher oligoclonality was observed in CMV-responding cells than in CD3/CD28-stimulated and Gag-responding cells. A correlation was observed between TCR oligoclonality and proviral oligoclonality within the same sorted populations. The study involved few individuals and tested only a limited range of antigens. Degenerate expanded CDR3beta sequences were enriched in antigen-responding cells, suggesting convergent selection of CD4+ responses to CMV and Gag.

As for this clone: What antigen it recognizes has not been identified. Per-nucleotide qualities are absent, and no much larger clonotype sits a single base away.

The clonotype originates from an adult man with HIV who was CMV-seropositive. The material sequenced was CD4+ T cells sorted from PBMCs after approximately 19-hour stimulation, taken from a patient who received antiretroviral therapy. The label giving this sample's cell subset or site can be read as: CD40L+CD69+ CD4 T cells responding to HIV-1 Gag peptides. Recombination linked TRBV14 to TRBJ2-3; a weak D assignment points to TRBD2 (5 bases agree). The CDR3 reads CASSQEKPFLAGGTQYF. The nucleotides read TGTGCCAGCAGCCAAGAGAAGCCCTTTCTCGCGGGTGGTACGCAGTATTTT.